This T cell receptor beta chain was documented in a study of blood T cell repertoires in COVID-19. Original analysis: Estimation of nucleated cell counts was performed using reference gene primer amplification. Profiling relied on immunoSEQ multiplex PCR, and the TCRdb table lists in-frame clones only, not all of them. V and J calls and clone size come straight from that table; D and trimming were deduced from the DNA. This sample yields around 87,000 clones, of which around 79% are seen a single time; 9.8% belongs to the top ten. Germline lookup yields CDR1 SGHTA and CDR2 FQGNSA. The CDR3 is 17 amino acids. V trimming: 6 bases; J trimming: 3 bases; junction bases outside the gene matches: 11.

Sequenced: peripheral blood. The V gene is TRBV7-2, the J gene TRBJ2-7, with TRBD2 matching 13 bases. This sequence was found in a woman of 80 years or more with acute or convalescent COVID-19. The CDR3 spells CASSRTSGSSSYYEQYF. The CDR3 DNA is TGTGCCAGCAGTCGGACTAGCGGGAGTAGCTCCTACTACGAGCAGTACTTC. Full variable domain (remainder filled in from reference TRBV7-2 and TRBJ2-7): GAGVSQSPSNKVTEKGKDVELRCDPISGHTALYWYRQSLGQGLEFLIYFQGNSAPDKSGLPSDRFSAERTGGSVSTLTIQRTQQEDSAVYLCASSRTSGSSSYYEQYFGPGTRLTVT.